Following are 5 T cell receptor beta chains from one sample sequenced in a study of Tregs in tolerant kidney transplant recipients. The protocol was immunoSEQ multiplex PCR, while the TCRdb copy is restricted to in-frame clones and leaves out a portion. The ten top clones account for about 0.83%, within a sample of under 55,000 clones. The specimen comprised CD4+ T cells from blood, sampled before the transplant. All receptors come from a human donor who received a combined kidney and bone marrow transplant.

Concerning this clone itself: The read halts 3 residues ahead of the CDR3 end, with the missing end drawn from the germline J gene. The genes are TRBV19 and TRBJ1-6; no clear D. Trimming cost V 0 bases and J 7 bases, with 10 bases left between them. The germline V gene encodes CDR1 LNHDA and CDR2 SQIVND (reference sequence). This CDR3 has 15 residues. The CDR3 here is CASSIELLGNSPLHF. CDR3 DNA, as far as it was read: TGTGCCAGTAGTATAGAATTGCTCGGGAATTCACCC.

With respect to this clone: The read comes to an end 3 residues before the CDR3 does, leaving the germline J gene to fill in the end. The chain is built from TRBV20-1 and TRBJ2-5; D may be TRBD1 (6 bases). Per the germline V gene, CDR1 is DFQATT and CDR2 is SNEGSKA (reference sequence). Trimming took 0 bases from V and 2 from J, leaving 10 bases between them. The CDR3 is 14 amino acids. The part of the CDR3 DNA that was read is TGCAGTGCTAGAGATTGGACAGCTCAAGAGACC. This codes for CSARDWTAQET. Given in full, the CDR3 is CSARDWTAQETQYF.

CDR3 bases read: TGTGCCACCTTAACGGGGGGTTCGGAA. It yields the protein CATLTGGSE. The whole CDR3 region reads CATLTGGSEAFF. The V and J genes are TRBV18 and TRBJ1-1, with a tentative D call TRBD1 (5 bases). The CDR3 end lies 3 residues beyond the end of the read and is filled in from the germline J gene. CDR1 and CDR2 from the germline V gene are KGHSH and LQKENI. The CDR3 contains 12 residues.

Incomplete CDR3 DNA: TGTGCCAGCAGCCAAACAGGACAGGGCACCTACGAG. It is translated as CASSQTGQGTYE. The whole CDR3 protein reads CASSQTGQGTYEQYF. The chain joins TRBV7-9 to TRBJ2-7; 8 bases map to TRBD1. The CDR3 is cut off 3 residues early in the read; its end comes from the germline J gene. V lost 5 bases and J lost 2; bases outside the gene matches: 8. Germline CDR1 SEHNR, CDR2 FQNEAQ (reference sequence). The CDR3 is 15 amino acids.

Worth noting for this clone: The read is 3 residues too short to cover the CDR3 end, so that end is filled in from the germline J gene. This rearrangement joins TRBV20-1 to TRBJ1-1; D is possibly TRBD1 (5 bases). This CDR3 spans 13 amino acids. Germline CDR1 DFQATT, CDR2 SNEGSKA (reference sequence). Trimming left V 2 bases short and J 7 bases short, with 14 bases between. The CDR3 sequence: CSARPPTQGEAFF. The sequenced CDR3 bases are TGCAGTGCTAGACCCCCCACCCAGGGTGAA.